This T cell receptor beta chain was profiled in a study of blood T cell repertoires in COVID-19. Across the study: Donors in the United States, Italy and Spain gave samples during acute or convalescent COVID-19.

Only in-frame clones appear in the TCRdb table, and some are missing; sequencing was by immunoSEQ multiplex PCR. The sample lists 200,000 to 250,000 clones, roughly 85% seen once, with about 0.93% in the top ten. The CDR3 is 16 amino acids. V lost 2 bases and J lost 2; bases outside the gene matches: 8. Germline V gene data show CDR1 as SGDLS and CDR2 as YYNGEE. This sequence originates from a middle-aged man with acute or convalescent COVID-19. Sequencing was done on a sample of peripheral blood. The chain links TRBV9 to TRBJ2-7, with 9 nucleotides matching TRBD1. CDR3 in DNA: TGTGCCAGCAGCGTCACACCGGGACAGGGAACCTACGAGCAGTACTTC. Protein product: CASSVTPGQGTYEQYF.